This record looks at one T cell receptor (beta chain) sequence and its context. Sequencing used immunoSEQ multiplex PCR; TCRdb keeps in-frame clones, though not all of them. The table shows some 81,000 clones, with roughly 91% occurring only once. The source of the sample is a study of OX40 agonist ivuxolimab in advanced cancers. The CDR3 is 16 residues long. Looked up from germline, CDR1 is MDHEN and CDR2 is SYDVKM. J lost 1 base, V lost 2 bases, and 3 bases had no gene match. The V and J genes are TRBV28 and TRBJ2-2; 8 nucleotides line up with TRBD2. Sequencing was performed on CD4+ or CD8+ T cells sorted from blood, taken in a trial of the OX40 agonist ivuxolimab. This clonotype was obtained from an adult with an advanced solid tumor such as melanoma, head and neck, liver or kidney cancer. The CDR3 DNA sequence: TGTGCCAGCAGTTTAAGACTAGCGATGAACACCGGGGAGCTGTTTTTT. Its translation: CASSLRLAMNTGELFF.